One sample yielded the 16 T cell receptor beta chains listed below, sequenced in a study of cytomegalovirus exposure and HLA in healthy donors (dated by TCRdb to about 2017). The library was generated by the immunoSEQ multiplex PCR assay. For the multiplex PCR, a mixture combining 60 forward primers for TCR Vbeta segments and 13 reverse primers for TCR Jbeta segments was used. TCRdb stores this immuneACCESS table with in-frame sequences only. Part of the clones is absent; in the studies checked, under half of the shortfall reflects unresolved V genes, and no reason is known for the rest. This sample gives 99,000 or so clones in total; about four fifths of them show up just once. 1.3% of the sample rests with the top ten. The sequencing input was PBMCs. The receptors shown here come from a man aged 25 to 45 in good health and CMV-seronegative.

The chain links TRBV10-1 to TRBJ2-1, with D possibly TRBD2 on 5 matching bases. Germline V gives CDR1 WNHNN, CDR2 SYGVQD (reference sequence). The CDR3 runs 14 residues. Trimming took 6 bases from V and 9 from J, leaving 18 bases between them. The CDR3 is CASRPNRGLGEQFF. The CDR3 DNA is TGCGCCAGCAGGCCCAACCGGGGTCTGGGTGAGCAGTTCTTC.

This chain links TRBV30 with TRBJ2-5; 8 bases agree with TRBD2. Gene TRBJ2-7 matches the end of the DNA better, so the J call may be wrong. Per the germline V gene, CDR1 is GTSNPN and CDR2 is SVGIG (reference sequence). This CDR3 is 14 amino acids long. In DNA, the CDR3 is TGTGCCTGGAGTAGGGCTAGCGGGTCCTACGAGCAGTACTTC. It encodes CAWSRASGSYEQYF.

The rearrangement uses TRBV7-9 and TRBJ2-1; D may be TRBD2 (6 bases). This CDR3 region has 14 residues. The germline CDR1 and CDR2 sequences are SEHNR and FQNEAQ (reference sequence). V lost 4 bases, J lost 6 bases, and 13 bases lay in between. As DNA, the CDR3 is TGTGCCAGCAGCTACCTAGCGTTGCTCAATGAGCAGTTCTTC. It codes for CASSYLALLNEQFF.

The genes are TRBV5-8 and TRBJ1-4; 8 nucleotides agree with TRBD1. Germline V CDR1 and CDR2: SGHTS, YDEGEE. The V segment lost 10 bases and the J segment 8 bases; nucleotides outside the gene matches: 10. The CDR3 has 13 residues. The chain's CDR3 is CADGGQGKEKLFF. CDR3 bases: TGTGCCGACGGCGGACAGGGAAAGGAAAAACTGTTTTTT.

V is TRBV10-3 and J is TRBJ1-6, with D possibly being TRBD1 (6 bases). The CDR3 is 16 residues long. The ends were cut back, 11 bases at V and 1 base at J, with 18 bases in the middle. CDR1 and CDR2 from the germline V gene are ENHRY and SYGVKD. The CDR3 region is CAEGRGLRSYNSPLHF. The CDR3 coding sequence is TGTGCCGAGGGGAGGGGGTTGAGGTCCTATAATTCACCCCTCCACTTT.

This chain uses TRBV6-1 with TRBJ2-2, with 9 bases aligning to TRBD1. V was pared by 11 bases and J by 6 bases, with 13 bases of the junction left unmatched. CDR3 length: 15 amino acids. Germline lookup yields CDR1 MNHNS and CDR2 SASEGT. The CDR3 sequence is CASPPGQGIAGELFF. The CDR3 DNA sequence: TGTGCCTCACCCCCGGGACAGGGAATCGCCGGGGAGCTGTTTTTT.

This chain links TRBV6-6 with TRBJ1-4; TRBD1 matches at 8 bases. Losses at the gene ends were 6 bases for V and 0 bases for J; bases not matched to a gene: 3. This CDR3 comprises 15 residues. Germline V gene lookup returns CDR1 MNHNY and CDR2 SVGAGI (reference sequence). Here the CDR3 DNA reads TGTGCCAGCAGACAGACAGGGGCAACTAATGAAAAACTGTTTTTT. Translated: CASRQTGATNEKLFF.

The rearrangement uses TRBV11-2 and TRBJ1-2; 9 bases match TRBD1. The J segment lost 6 bases and the V segment lost 3 bases, leaving 2 bases of the junction unmatched. CDR1 is SGHAT, CDR2 FQNNGV, per germline. The CDR3 covers 13 residues. The CDR3 DNA reads as TGTGCCAGCAGCTTTAGACAGGGGGATGGCTACACCTTC. Translation: CASSFRQGDGYTF.

The chain uses TRBV19 and TRBJ1-1; 10 bases are shared with TRBD1. This CDR3 spans 16 amino acids. Germline-derived CDR1 and CDR2 are LNHDA and SQIVND (reference sequence). Germline trimming cut 6 bases from V and 1 base from J; bases unmatched to any gene: 8. Written as DNA, the CDR3 is TGTGCCAGTAGACCCGACAGGGGGCTTGGGAACACTGAAGCTTTCTTT. Translation: CASRPDRGLGNTEAFF.

A single count supports this clone. The V gene is TRBV11-2, the J gene TRBJ2-1; a weak D match, TRBD2 (5 bases). V was shortened by 2 bases and J by 8 bases, with 13 bases between the two germline ends. This CDR3 contains 14 residues. In germline, CDR1 is SGHAT, CDR2 FQNNGV. The CDR3 bases are TGTGCCAGCAGCTTACGTCGGGGTGGTGATGAGCAGTTCTTC. Amino acid sequence: CASSLRRGGDEQFF.

The V gene is TRBV6-1, the J gene TRBJ2-5, with 7 bases identical to TRBD1. The J call may be incorrect, as the DNA end agrees better with TRBJ2-7. The CDR3 consists of 15 residues. The germline V gene encodes CDR1 MNHNS and CDR2 SASEGT. CDR3 sequence: CASRGVGTASYEQYF. In nucleotides, the CDR3 is TGTGCCAGCAGGGGGGTCGGGACAGCCTCCTACGAGCAGTACTTC.

J is TRBJ1-6 and V is TRBV12-5; D not certain. The V gene's germline CDR1 is LGHNT and CDR2 FRNRAP. The length of the CDR3 is 15 residues. With 5 bases removed from V and 0 bases from J, the gap between germline ends came to 8 bases. The CDR3 nucleotides read TGTGCTAGTGGTCCATCAGGCTCCTATAATTCACCCCTCCACTTT. Its protein is CASGPSGSYNSPLHF.

The chain couples TRBV28 to TRBJ1-5; D gene unclear. Trimming took 7 bases from V and 7 from J, leaving 17 bases between them. Looked up from germline, CDR1 is MDHEN and CDR2 is SYDVKM. The CDR3 extends over 14 amino acids. Here the CDR3 reads CASIFLRDGQPQHF. In nucleotides, the CDR3 is TGTGCCAGCATCTTCCTCCGGGATGGGCAGCCCCAGCATTTT.

The V gene is TRBV18, the J gene TRBJ2-7; D might be TRBD2 (5 bases). Trimming removed 2 bases from V and 0 bases from J, with 8 bases in between. From germline, CDR1 is KGHSH and CDR2 LQKENI. The CDR3 is 14 residues long. For the CDR3, the DNA is TGTGCCAGCTCACCATCCCTAGCCTCCTACGAGCAGTACTTC. Translation: CASSPSLASYEQYF.

This chain connects TRBV28 to TRBJ2-7; TRBD1 agrees at 9 bases. CDR3 length: 14 residues. With 5 bases clipped from V and 0 bases from J, the junction kept 2 bases outside the gene matches. CDR1 MDHEN and CDR2 SYDVKM come from the germline V gene. CDR3 protein: CASSGQGSSYEQYF. CDR3 in DNA: TGTGCCAGCAGTGGACAGGGGAGCTCCTACGAGCAGTACTTC.

The chain joins TRBV10-1 to TRBJ2-1; 8 nucleotides line up with TRBD2. The V gene's germline CDR1 is WNHNN and CDR2 SYGVQD (reference sequence). V lost 5 bases, J lost 4 bases, and 13 bases stayed unmatched. CDR3 length: 17 amino acids. The CDR3 DNA reads TGCGCCAGCAGTATAGGAGCCAGCGGGAGACTATACAATGAGCAGTTCTTC. Translated, it gives CASSIGASGRLYNEQFF.